These T cell receptor beta chains were read from a single sample in a study of control samples from healthy donors and cancer patients. Generated by immunoSEQ multiplex PCR, the TCRdb table keeps only in-frame clones and is missing some. The sample shows 40,000 to 60,000 clones, approximately 83% of them seen only once. Sequenced: PBMCs. The source is a woman aged 50 to 65 with lung cancer. The CDR3 runs from the conserved cysteine through the conserved F or W. A D gene is named only where the DNA matches it firmly. The size entry is marked missing in some rows and otherwise reads once, few, many or a size class.

V,size,D,J,CDR3,DNA
TRBV18,.,TRBD1,TRBJ1-1,CASSLSGTGLAEAFF,TGTGCCAGCTCACTTTCCGGGACAGGGCTCGCTGAAGCTTTCTTT
TRBV4-1,once,.,TRBJ2-1,CASSQEGSGGGSYNEQFF,TGCGCCAGCAGCCAAGAAGGAAGCGGAGGGGGTTCGTACAATGAGCAGTTCTTC
TRBV7-2,.,.,TRBJ2-1,CASSLGAYNEQFF,TGTGCCAGCAGCTTAGGGGCTTACAATGAGCAGTTCTTC
TRBV27,.,.,TRBJ2-7,CASSLSPGPGEQYF,TGTGCCAGCAGTTTATCGCCAGGGCCCGGCGAGCAGTACTTC
TRBV9,.,.,TRBJ1-6,CASSAPNDSPLHF,TGTGCCAGCAGCGCCCCCAACGATTCACCCCTCCACTTT
TRBV18,.,.,TRBJ1-5,CASSGSGISNQPQHF,TGTGCCAGCTCAGGGTCAGGGATTAGCAATCAGCCCCAGCATTTT
TRBV19,.,TRBD1,TRBJ1-3,CASRRGQGTSISGNTIYF,TGTGCCAGTCGCCGGGGACAGGGAACTTCGATCAGTGGAAACACCATATATTTT
TRBV28,.,.,TRBJ1-1,CASREVSRGAFF,TGTGCCAGCAGGGAGGTATCTCGGGGAGCTTTCTTT
TRBV5-6,.,TRBD1,TRBJ1-2,CASSLVAGTGNYGYTF,TGTGCCAGCAGCTTGGTAGCCGGGACAGGGAACTATGGCTACACCTTC
TRBV10-3,.,.,TRBJ2-1,CAISDLAGYNEQFF,TGTGCCATCAGTGATCTAGCTGGCTACAATGAGCAGTTCTTC
TRBV6-5,.,.,TRBJ2-7,CASVPVIYEQYF,TGTGCCAGCGTTCCCGTGATCTACGAGCAGTACTTC
TRBV4-3,.,TRBD1,TRBJ2-2,CASSQKRGQVAGELFF,TGCGCCAGCAGCCAAAAAAGGGGGCAAGTGGCCGGGGAACTGTTTTTT
TRBV19,.,TRBD1,TRBJ1-2,CASKGQGDYGYTF,TGTGCCAGTAAAGGACAGGGGGATTATGGCTACACCTTC
TRBV3-1/TRBV3-2,few,.,TRBJ1-2,CASSQEGEMSYGYTF,TGTGCCAGCAGCCAGGAGGGGGAAATGTCCTATGGCTACACCTTC
TRBV19,.,.,TRBJ1-4,CASSISATNEKLFF,TGTGCCAGTAGTATATCCGCAACTAATGAAAAACTGTTTTTT
TRBV5-4,.,TRBD1,TRBJ2-5,CASSLPQGQGFFKETQYF,TGTGCCAGCAGTTTGCCCCAGGGACAGGGGTTCTTCAAAGAGACCCAGTACTTC
TRBV9,once,TRBD1,TRBJ1-2,CASSVPDRVGTNYGYTF,TGTGCCAGCAGCGTACCCGACAGGGTAGGGACTAACTATGGCTACACCTTC
TRBV19,.,TRBD1,TRBJ2-7,CASSMFGTESYEQYF,TGTGCCAGTAGTATGTTTGGGACAGAATCCTACGAGCAGTACTTC
TRBV24-1,once,TRBD2,TRBJ2-1,CATSDPGTSGDNEQFF,TGTGCCACCAGTGATCCCGGGACTAGCGGAGACAATGAGCAGTTCTTC
TRBV3-1/TRBV3-2,.,.,TRBJ1-2,CASSRTQGGYGYTF,TGTGCCAGCAGCCGTACACAGGGAGGCTATGGCTACACCTTC
TRBV5-8,.,TRBD1,TRBJ1-5,CASSGGDRASNQPQHF,TGTGCCAGCAGCGGGGGGGACAGGGCCTCCAATCAGCCCCAGCATTTT
TRBV5-1,.,.,TRBJ2-1,CASRWQPGEQFF,TGCGCCAGCAGATGGCAGCCGGGGGAGCAGTTCTTC
TRBV7-2,.,.,TRBJ2-6,CASSLAGSGANVLTF,TGTGCCAGCAGCTTAGCCGGATCTGGGGCCAACGTCCTGACTTTC
TRBV28,.,TRBD1,TRBJ2-7,CASTWDRGHEQYF,TGTGCCAGCACCTGGGACAGGGGCCACGAGCAGTACTTC
TRBV7-9,.,.,TRBJ2-5,CASNLLAGTQETQYF,TGTGCCAGCAACCTCCTGGCAGGGACCCAAGAGACCCAGTACTTC
TRBV6-2/TRBV6-3,few,TRBD2,TRBJ2-7,CASSYSNYESSGGAYEQYF,TGTGCCAGCAGTTACTCGAATTATGAGTCCAGCGGGGGGGCCTACGAGCAGTACTTC
TRBV15,.,TRBD1,TRBJ2-2,CATSRGKGAVRTGELFF,TGTGCCACCAGCAGAGGAAAGGGGGCGGTTCGCACCGGGGAGCTGTTTTTT
TRBV5-4,.,TRBD2,TRBJ2-3,CASSLRLAGTDTQYF,TGTGCCAGCAGCTTGCGACTAGCGGGGACAGATACGCAGTATTTT
TRBV29-1,.,.,TRBJ1-2,CSVLTWTSNYGYTF,TGCAGCGTTCTTACCTGGACCTCTAACTATGGCTACACCTTC
TRBV5-1,once,TRBD1,TRBJ1-5,CASSLNGQGADQPQHF,TGCGCCAGCAGCTTGAACGGACAGGGGGCTGATCAGCCCCAGCATTTT
TRBV6-5,.,.,TRBJ2-7,CASSWDLAYEQYF,TGTGCCAGCAGCTGGGACCTTGCCTACGAGCAGTACTTC
TRBV5-6,.,.,TRBJ1-2,CASSLAGSSYGYTF,TGTGCCAGCAGCTTGGCAGGGTCCTCCTATGGCTACACCTTC
TRBV15,.,.,TRBJ1-3,CATSVTGSLSGNTIYF,TGTGCCACCAGCGTTACAGGGTCCCTCTCCGGAAACACCATATATTTT
TRBV2,.,.,TRBJ2-7,CASKSRGEHEQYF,TGTGCCAGCAAGTCCAGGGGTGAGCACGAGCAGTACTTC
TRBV18,.,.,TRBJ1-5,CASSPGAGGNQPQHF,TGTGCCAGCTCACCCGGGGCAGGGGGCAATCAGCCCCAGCATTTT
TRBV7-3,.,.,TRBJ1-5,CASRLGYQPQHF,TGTGCCAGCAGACTGGGGTATCAGCCCCAGCATTTT
TRBV6-2/TRBV6-3,.,.,TRBJ1-1,CASSYSQVGAFF,TGTGCCAGCAGTTACTCGCAGGTGGGAGCTTTCTTT
TRBV11-2,.,.,TRBJ2-7,CASSTTGTQKAYEQYF,TGTGCCAGCAGTACCACCGGGACACAAAAAGCCTACGAGCAGTACTTC
TRBV5-4,.,.,TRBJ1-1,CASSLSGRPSGNTEAFF,TGTGCCAGCAGCTTGTCCGGGAGACCTTCAGGGAACACTGAAGCTTTCTTT
TRBV19,.,TRBD1,TRBJ1-1,CATATQGARTEAFF,TGTGCCACCGCAACACAGGGGGCGCGTACTGAAGCTTTCTTT
TRBV15,.,.,TRBJ2-5,CATSREETQYF,TGTGCCACCAGCAGAGAAGAGACCCAGTACTTC
TRBV2,.,TRBD1,TRBJ1-5,CASRQPGGSNQPQHF,TGTGCCAGCAGGCAACCAGGGGGTAGCAATCAGCCCCAGCATTTT
TRBV5-1,.,.,TRBJ1-3,CASSLAGSYSGNTIYF,TGCGCCAGCAGCTTGGCGGGTAGTTACTCTGGAAACACCATATATTTT
TRBV18,.,.,TRBJ1-3,CASSIGGTRGNTIYF,TGTGCCAGCTCAATAGGAGGGACGCGTGGAAACACCATATATTTT
TRBV6-6,.,.,TRBJ2-4,CASSRRLPNVLAKNIQYF,TGTGCCAGCAGTCGCAGGCTTCCCAATGTGCTAGCCAAAAACATTCAGTACTTC
TRBV29-1,.,TRBD1,TRBJ1-1,CSVGTGLNTEAFF,TGCAGCGTGGGGACAGGGCTTAACACTGAAGCTTTCTTT
TRBV2,.,.,TRBJ1-5,CASSVSSNQPQHF,TGTGCCAGCAGTGTGTCAAGCAATCAGCCCCAGCATTTT
TRBV6-2/TRBV6-3,.,.,TRBJ1-5,CASSPGTQNQPQHF,TGTGCCAGCAGCCCCGGGACACAAAATCAGCCCCAGCATTTT
TRBV10-3,.,TRBD1,TRBJ2-5,CAISRGDRKETQYF,TGTGCCATCAGTCGAGGGGACAGGAAAGAGACCCAGTACTTC
TRBV20-1,.,.,TRBJ2-4,CSASLVEFGKNIQYF,TGCAGTGCTAGTCTGGTGGAGTTCGGCAAAAACATTCAGTACTTC
TRBV12-3/TRBV12-4,.,.,TRBJ1-2,CASSRSIWGGYTF,TGTGCCAGCAGCCGATCGATCTGGGGTGGCTACACCTTC
TRBV5-1,once,.,TRBJ1-1,CASSHDRNTEAFF,TGCGCCAGCAGCCATGACAGGAACACTGAAGCTTTCTTT
TRBV4-3,.,.,TRBJ1-1,CASSPSGTAQGTEAFF,TGCGCCAGCAGTCCAAGCGGGACCGCCCAGGGAACTGAAGCTTTCTTT
TRBV9,.,.,TRBJ1-6,CASSVRTDLNSPLHF,TGTGCCAGCAGCGTAAGGACGGATTTGAATTCACCCCTCCACTTT
TRBV18,once,TRBD1,TRBJ2-2,CASSPSGGNTGELFF,TGTGCCAGCTCACCATCAGGGGGGAACACCGGGGAGCTGTTTTTT
TRBV7-9,.,TRBD1,TRBJ1-1,CASTRYRDRGDTEAFF,TGTGCCAGCACCCGATACCGGGACAGGGGAGACACTGAAGCTTTCTTT
TRBV19,.,TRBD1,TRBJ2-7,CASSTGGAGSYEQYF,TGTGCCAGTAGCACAGGGGGCGCAGGGTCCTACGAGCAGTACTTC
TRBV2,.,TRBD1,TRBJ2-7,CASSLTGGSSYEQYF,TGTGCCAGCAGTCTCACAGGGGGCAGCTCCTACGAGCAGTACTTC
TRBV19,.,TRBD1,TRBJ1-6,CASSMDRDNSPLHF,TGTGCCAGTAGTATGGACAGGGACAATTCACCCCTCCACTTT
TRBV5-1,.,.,TRBJ1-3,CASSQALSSGNTIYF,TGCGCCAGCAGCCAAGCGCTCAGCTCTGGAAACACCATATATTTT